This TCR beta chain was identified during a study of early stage breast cancer tumors. The CDR3 loop spans 14 amino acids. Germline loops: CDR1 SNHLY, CDR2 FYNNEI. With 2 bases clipped from V and 10 bases from J, the junction kept 5 bases outside the gene matches. This clone was seen a single time. Sequenced by immunoSEQ multiplex PCR; TCRdb stores in-frame clones only, minus some. Of about 51,000 clones in the sample, about 77% are singletons; the top ten hold 3% to 3.5%. The sequenced sample was blood. The receptor was derived from a person between 35 and 49 years old with breast cancer. The chain uses TRBV2 and TRBJ1-4; TRBD1 matches 9 bases. The CDR3 loop is CASSELLGQGKLFF. The CDR3 DNA is TGTGCCAGCAGTGAATTACTGGGACAGGGAAAACTGTTTTTT.